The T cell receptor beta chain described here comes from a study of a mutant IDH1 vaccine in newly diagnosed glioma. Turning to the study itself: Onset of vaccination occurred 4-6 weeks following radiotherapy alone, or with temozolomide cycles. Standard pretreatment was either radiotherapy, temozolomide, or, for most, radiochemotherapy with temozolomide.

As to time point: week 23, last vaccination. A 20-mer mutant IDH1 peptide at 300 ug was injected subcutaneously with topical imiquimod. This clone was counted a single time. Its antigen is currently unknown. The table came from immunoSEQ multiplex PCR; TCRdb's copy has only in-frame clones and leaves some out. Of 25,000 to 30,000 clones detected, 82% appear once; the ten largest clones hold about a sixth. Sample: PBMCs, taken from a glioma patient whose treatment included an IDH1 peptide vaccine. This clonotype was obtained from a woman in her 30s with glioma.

CDR3 nucleotide sequence: TGTGCCAGCAAAAACACCGGGACAGGGCCCAATCAGCCCCAGCATTTT. Its protein product is CASKNTGTGPNQPQHF. The chain carries TRBV2 and TRBJ1-5; 9 bases are shared with TRBD1. CDR1 and CDR2 from the germline V gene are SNHLY and FYNNEI. V lost 7 bases to trimming and J lost 3 bases; unmatched junction nucleotides: 10. The CDR3 is made up of 16 amino acids.